These T cell receptor beta chains were read from a single sample in a study of OX40 agonist ivuxolimab in advanced cancers. Sequenced by immunoSEQ multiplex PCR; TCRdb stores in-frame clones only, minus some. The repertoire has tens of thousands of clones, 80% to 90% of them found once; the top ten carry more than 2%. The specimen was CD4+ or CD8+ T cells sorted from blood, collected in a trial of the OX40 agonist ivuxolimab. These receptors came from an adult with an advanced solid tumor such as melanoma, head and neck, liver or kidney cancer. Each CDR3 is given with its conserved first and last residue. D genes are given only for firm matches. Part of the rows lack a size; the others show once, few, many or a class for expanded clones.

j_call: TRBJ1-2
v_call: TRBV7-9
d_call: -
clone_size: -
cdr3_nt: TGTGCCAGCAGCATCGGGACAACGAACTATGGCTACACCTTC
cdr3_aa: CASSIGTTNYGYTF

j_call: TRBJ2-2
v_call: TRBV7-7
d_call: -
clone_size: -
cdr3_nt: TGTGCTAGCAGCTCCAAGATCCCCACCGCGGCGAACACCGGGGAGCTGTTTTTT
cdr3_aa: CASSSKIPTAANTGELFF

j_call: TRBJ2-7
v_call: TRBV27
d_call: -
clone_size: -
cdr3_nt: TGTGCCAGCAGGGGGGTAGGGGGAGGCTACGAGCAGTACTTC
cdr3_aa: CASRGVGGGYEQYF

j_call: TRBJ2-7
v_call: TRBV7-8
d_call: TRBD1
clone_size: once
cdr3_nt: TGTGCCAGCAGCCACGGGACAGGGGTCGAGCAGTACTTC
cdr3_aa: CASSHGTGVEQYF

j_call: TRBJ2-3
v_call: TRBV2
d_call: TRBD2
clone_size: once
cdr3_nt: TGTGCCAGCATGACTAGCGGGAGCACAGATACGCAGTATTTT
cdr3_aa: CASMTSGSTDTQYF

j_call: TRBJ2-5
v_call: TRBV7-2
d_call: -
clone_size: -
cdr3_nt: TGTGCCAGCAGCCCTCCGGGACGGACCCAAGAGACCCAGTACTTC
cdr3_aa: CASSPPGRTQETQYF

j_call: TRBJ2-7
v_call: TRBV30
d_call: -
clone_size: -
cdr3_nt: TGTGCCTGGAGTCGTGGAGGATCCTACGAGCAGTACTTC
cdr3_aa: CAWSRGGSYEQYF

j_call: TRBJ1-1
v_call: TRBV2
d_call: -
clone_size: -
cdr3_nt: TGTGCCAGCAGTCCCCGGGTAAACACTGAAGCTTTCTTT
cdr3_aa: CASSPRVNTEAFF

j_call: TRBJ1-2
v_call: TRBV27
d_call: -
clone_size: few
cdr3_nt: TGTGCCAGCAGCCTTCAGGGGCAGGGGAACTATGGCTACACCTTC
cdr3_aa: CASSLQGQGNYGYTF

j_call: TRBJ2-7
v_call: TRBV16
d_call: -
clone_size: -
cdr3_nt: TGTGCCAGCAGCCAATCGATACTGGACTACGAGCAGTACTTC
cdr3_aa: CASSQSILDYEQYF

j_call: TRBJ1-1
v_call: TRBV27
d_call: TRBD1
clone_size: -
cdr3_nt: TGTGCCAGCAGTTTATCCGGGACAGTGAACACTGAAGCTTTCTTT
cdr3_aa: CASSLSGTVNTEAFF

j_call: TRBJ1-1
v_call: TRBV30
d_call: TRBD1
clone_size: -
cdr3_nt: TGTGCCTGGGACAGGGGTCAAAACACTGAAGCTTTCTTT
cdr3_aa: CAWDRGQNTEAFF

j_call: TRBJ1-1
v_call: TRBV28
d_call: -
clone_size: -
cdr3_nt: TGTGCCAGCAGCCAAAGGTGGGGGACTGAAGCTTTCTTT
cdr3_aa: CASSQRWGTEAFF

j_call: TRBJ2-3
v_call: TRBV7-2
d_call: -
clone_size: -
cdr3_nt: TGTGCCAGCAGCTTAGATTGGGCGGGACAAGCCACAGATACGCAGTATTTT
cdr3_aa: CASSLDWAGQATDTQYF

j_call: TRBJ2-6
v_call: TRBV7-8
d_call: TRBD1
clone_size: once
cdr3_nt: TGTGCCAGCACCGACAGGGGCCCAGCCTCTGGAGCCAACGTCCTGACTTTC
cdr3_aa: CASTDRGPASGANVLTF

j_call: TRBJ2-7
v_call: TRBV27
d_call: -
clone_size: -
cdr3_nt: TGTGCCAGCAGTTTACTCGTCCCCGGCGGGCCTGGCGAGCAGTACTTC
cdr3_aa: CASSLLVPGGPGEQYF

j_call: TRBJ1-4
v_call: TRBV19
d_call: -
clone_size: -
cdr3_nt: TGTGCCAGTAGTATAGTTGGGGCGACTAATGAAAAACTGTTTTTT
cdr3_aa: CASSIVGATNEKLFF

j_call: TRBJ2-1
v_call: TRBV30
d_call: -
clone_size: -
cdr3_nt: TGTGCCTGGGGGACGGAGTCCTACAATGAGCAGTTCTTC
cdr3_aa: CAWGTESYNEQFF

j_call: TRBJ2-6
v_call: TRBV7-6
d_call: -
clone_size: once
cdr3_nt: TGTGCCAGCAGCTTAGGGGGGCGGGTTCACCACTCTGGGGCCAACGTCCTGACTTTC
cdr3_aa: CASSLGGRVHHSGANVLTF

j_call: TRBJ2-3
v_call: TRBV5-5
d_call: -
clone_size: once
cdr3_nt: TGTGCCAGCAGCTCCGGCGGGTCCCGGGTCATGTCAGTTACGCAGTATTTT
cdr3_aa: CASSSGGSRVMSVTQYF

j_call: TRBJ2-4
v_call: TRBV19
d_call: -
clone_size: once
cdr3_nt: TGTGCCAGCTCGGACAGAGGCATTCAGTACTTC
cdr3_aa: CASSDRGIQYF

j_call: TRBJ2-5
v_call: TRBV19
d_call: -
clone_size: -
cdr3_nt: TGTGCCAGTAATAGACAGGGAGGTAGAGAGACCCAGTACTTC
cdr3_aa: CASNRQGGRETQYF

j_call: TRBJ1-4
v_call: TRBV9
d_call: TRBD1
clone_size: once
cdr3_nt: TGTGCCAGCAGCCAAGACAGGGGCTACGAAAAACTGTTTTTT
cdr3_aa: CASSQDRGYEKLFF

j_call: TRBJ2-2
v_call: TRBV29-1
d_call: TRBD1
clone_size: -
cdr3_nt: TGCAGCGTTGAGGGACAGGGGGCCGGGGAGCTGTTTTTT
cdr3_aa: CSVEGQGAGELFF

j_call: TRBJ2-4
v_call: TRBV19
d_call: TRBD2
clone_size: -
cdr3_nt: TGTGCCGCCAGTCATAGCGGGGGCGGCAAAAACATTCAGTACTTC
cdr3_aa: CAASHSGGGKNIQYF

j_call: TRBJ2-2
v_call: TRBV6-1
d_call: -
clone_size: -
cdr3_nt: TGTGCCAGCAGATCCCGGGAGATCGGGAGCGGGGAGCTGTTTTTT
cdr3_aa: CASRSREIGSGELFF

j_call: TRBJ2-6
v_call: TRBV7-3
d_call: -
clone_size: -
cdr3_nt: TGTGCCAGCAGCTTAACTCATGGGCCCCCCGGGGCCAACGTCCTGACTTTC
cdr3_aa: CASSLTHGPPGANVLTF

j_call: TRBJ1-5
v_call: TRBV19
d_call: TRBD1
clone_size: -
cdr3_nt: TGTGCCAGTAGGAGCCGGGACAGGGGACGAAATAGCAATCAGCCCCAGCATTTT
cdr3_aa: CASRSRDRGRNSNQPQHF

j_call: TRBJ2-7
v_call: TRBV28
d_call: -
clone_size: -
cdr3_nt: TGTGCCAGCAGTTCTTCCCCGGGAGCCCCCGAGCAGTACTTC
cdr3_aa: CASSSSPGAPEQYF